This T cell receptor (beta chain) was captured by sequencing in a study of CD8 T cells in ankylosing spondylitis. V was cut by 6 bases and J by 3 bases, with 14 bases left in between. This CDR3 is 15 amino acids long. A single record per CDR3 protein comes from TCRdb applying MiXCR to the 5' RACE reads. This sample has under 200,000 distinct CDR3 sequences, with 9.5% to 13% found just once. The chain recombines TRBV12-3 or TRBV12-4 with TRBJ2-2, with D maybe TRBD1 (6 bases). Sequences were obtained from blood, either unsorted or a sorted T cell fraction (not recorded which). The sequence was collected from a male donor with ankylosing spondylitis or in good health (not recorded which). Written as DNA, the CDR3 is TGTGCCAGCAGGAACCAGGACAGTTACACCGGGGAGCTGTTTTTT. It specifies CASRNQDSYTGELFF.